Listed below are T cell receptor beta chains from one sample, sequenced in a study of cytomegalovirus exposure and HLA in healthy donors. Assay: immunoSEQ multiplex PCR; the TCRdb copy retains only in-frame clones and omits some. The table shows about 98,000 clones, with over 75% occurring only once. Sequenced input: PBMCs. Source of these receptors: a man aged 18 to 29 in good health and CMV-seropositive. The CDR3 runs from the conserved cysteine through the conserved F or W. The order of the fields is D gene, J gene, V gene, clone size, CDR3 DNA, CDR3 protein. D genes are given only for firm matches. The listing skips clone size in some rows; elsewhere it reads once, few, many or a size class.

D: NA
J: TRBJ2-1
V: TRBV7-2
size: NA
DNA: TGTGCCAGCAGCTTAGCCATCAGCTCCTACAATGAGCAGTTCTTC
CDR3: CASSLAISSYNEQFF

D: TRBD1
J: TRBJ1-2
V: TRBV2
size: few
DNA: TGTGCCAGCAGTTTTACAGGGGATGGCTACACCTTC
CDR3: CASSFTGDGYTF

D: NA
J: TRBJ2-1
V: TRBV5-1
size: NA
DNA: TGCGCCAGCACCCTGGGACACTCGGGATACAATGAGCAGTTCTTC
CDR3: CASTLGHSGYNEQFF

D: NA
J: TRBJ2-1
V: TRBV7-2
size: NA
DNA: TGTGCCAGCAGCCCAGTGGCCTCTGAGCAGTTCTTC
CDR3: CASSPVASEQFF

D: NA
J: TRBJ2-1
V: TRBV27
size: once
DNA: TGTGCCAGCAGTTTAACTAGACACAATGAGCAGTTCTTC
CDR3: CASSLTRHNEQFF

D: TRBD2
J: TRBJ2-3
V: TRBV6-5
size: NA
DNA: TGTGCCAGCAGTAAAATAGCGGGGGGGCCGGATACGCAGTATTTT
CDR3: CASSKIAGGPDTQYF

D: NA
J: TRBJ1-5
V: TRBV9
size: NA
DNA: TGTGCCAGCAGCGTAGCGGGGGGTTCTCAGCCCCAGCATTTT
CDR3: CASSVAGGSQPQHF

D: TRBD1
J: TRBJ1-1
V: TRBV4-1
size: few
DNA: TGCGCCAGCAGCCAAGATGACAGGGGGTGGTATTTGGACACTGAAGCTTTCTTT
CDR3: CASSQDDRGWYLDTEAFF

D: TRBD1
J: TRBJ1-4
V: TRBV7-2
size: few
DNA: TGTGCCAGCAGCTTGATCCCGGGACAGGCAACTAATGAAAAACTGTTTTTT
CDR3: CASSLIPGQATNEKLFF

D: TRBD1
J: TRBJ2-7
V: TRBV25-1
size: once
DNA: TGTGCCAGCAGTGGGTACGGACAGGGGGCCTACGAGCAGTACTTC
CDR3: CASSGYGQGAYEQYF

D: NA
J: TRBJ2-3
V: TRBV5-1
size: NA
DNA: TGCGCCAGCAGCGCTCCCGGGGATACGCAGTATTTT
CDR3: CASSAPGDTQYF

D: TRBD2
J: TRBJ2-3
V: TRBV4-2
size: NA
DNA: TGTGCCAGCAGCCGAATCGGGACTAGCGGGGGGCCTAGCACAGATACGCAGTATTTT
CDR3: CASSRIGTSGGPSTDTQYF

D: NA
J: TRBJ2-3
V: TRBV9
size: few
DNA: TGTGCCAGCAGCGGGAGACAGGGACTCACAGATACGCAGTATTTT
CDR3: CASSGRQGLTDTQYF

D: TRBD1
J: TRBJ1-1
V: TRBV7-9
size: NA
DNA: TGTGCCAGCAGCCCCGGGGACAGGTACACTGAAGCTTTCTTT
CDR3: CASSPGDRYTEAFF

D: TRBD2
J: TRBJ2-5
V: TRBV4-1
size: NA
DNA: TGCGCCAGCAGCCTCGTAGCGGGAGGGCCATTAGAGACCCAGTACTTC
CDR3: CASSLVAGGPLETQYF

D: NA
J: TRBJ2-5
V: TRBV7-7
size: once
DNA: TGTGCCAGCAGCTTAGGCGGTCAGCAAGAGACCCAGTACTTC
CDR3: CASSLGGQQETQYF

D: TRBD1
J: TRBJ2-1
V: TRBV15
size: NA
DNA: TGTGCCACCAGCAGGGACAGGGGGTACCAAGATGAGCAGTTCTTC
CDR3: CATSRDRGYQDEQFF

D: TRBD1
J: TRBJ1-1
V: TRBV2
size: NA
DNA: TGTGCCACCGACCGGGACAGACACACTGAAGCTTTCTTT
CDR3: CATDRDRHTEAFF

D: NA
J: TRBJ2-3
V: TRBV10-3
size: NA
DNA: TGTGCCATCAAGGGGGAAATCGAAGGCGGGGGATTCACAGATACGCAGTATTTT
CDR3: CAIKGEIEGGGFTDTQYF

D: NA
J: TRBJ1-1
V: TRBV5-1
size: NA
DNA: TGCGCCAGCAGCTTGGCAGTGTTAAACACTGAAGCTTTCTTT
CDR3: CASSLAVLNTEAFF

D: TRBD2
J: TRBJ2-7
V: TRBV7-9
size: NA
DNA: TGTGCCAGCAGTTTTAGCGGGAGCTCCTACGAGCAGTACTTC
CDR3: CASSFSGSSYEQYF

D: TRBD2
J: TRBJ2-5
V: TRBV4-2
size: few
DNA: TGTGCCAGCAGCCAAGAGGGATCCCTAGCGGGAGGCTGGGAGACCCAGTACTTC
CDR3: CASSQEGSLAGGWETQYF

D: NA
J: TRBJ2-3
V: TRBV6-4
size: NA
DNA: TGTGCCAGCAGTGATGGAGGCCGATTCACAGATACGCAGTATTTT
CDR3: CASSDGGRFTDTQYF

D: TRBD2
J: TRBJ2-3
V: TRBV5-1
size: NA
DNA: TGCGCCAGCAGCATTAGCGGGAGGTCCCGCACAGATACGCAGTATTTT
CDR3: CASSISGRSRTDTQYF

D: NA
J: TRBJ2-7
V: TRBV4-1
size: once
DNA: TGCGCCAGCAGCCTTAGCGGTTCTAGCTCCTACGAGCAGTACTTC
CDR3: CASSLSGSSSYEQYF

D: NA
J: TRBJ2-3
V: TRBV27
size: NA
DNA: TGTGCCAGCAGTCCGGGCGTGGGGGCGACGGACACGCAGTATTTT
CDR3: CASSPGVGATDTQYF

D: TRBD2
J: TRBJ2-2
V: TRBV2
size: NA
DNA: TGTGCCAGCAGGCCGGGGGGGAACACCGGGGAGCTGTTTTTT
CDR3: CASRPGGNTGELFF

D: TRBD1
J: TRBJ1-5
V: TRBV28
size: NA
DNA: TGTGCCAGCAGATCGGGACAGCATCAGCCCCAGCATTTT
CDR3: CASRSGQHQPQHF

D: TRBD1
J: TRBJ2-7
V: TRBV18
size: NA
DNA: TGTGCCAGCTCCCGCGACGCAGGGGGTACCTACGAGCAGTACTTC
CDR3: CASSRDAGGTYEQYF

D: TRBD2
J: TRBJ2-1
V: TRBV4-1
size: once
DNA: TGCGCCAGCAGTGTAGCGGGAGCACAGTACAATGAGCAGTTCTTC
CDR3: CASSVAGAQYNEQFF

D: TRBD1
J: TRBJ2-1
V: TRBV10-2
size: NA
DNA: TGCGCCAGCAGTGAGTCGTTTGTTGTATTGTGGGACAGTGAGCAGTTCTTC
CDR3: CASSESFVVLWDSEQFF

D: NA
J: TRBJ1-2
V: TRBV19
size: once
DNA: TGTGCCAGTAGGGCCAGATCTAGGGGTGGCTACACCTTC
CDR3: CASRARSRGGYTF

D: NA
J: TRBJ2-2
V: TRBV15
size: NA
DNA: TGTGCCACCAGCAGAGATAAGGCGGGGGCCTACACCGGGGAGCTGTTTTTT
CDR3: CATSRDKAGAYTGELFF

D: TRBD1
J: TRBJ2-7
V: TRBV19
size: NA
DNA: TGTGCCAGCCAAGATAAAACGGGACAGGGTACCTACGAGCAGTACTTC
CDR3: CASQDKTGQGTYEQYF

D: NA
J: TRBJ2-3
V: TRBV5-1
size: NA
DNA: TGCGCCAGCAGCCCCGGATTGAGCGCAGATACGCAGTATTTT
CDR3: CASSPGLSADTQYF

D: TRBD1
J: TRBJ1-1
V: TRBV5-4
size: once
DNA: TGTGCCAGCAGCTTGGTTGAGGGGGCGGCTGAAGCTTTCTTT
CDR3: CASSLVEGAAEAFF

D: NA
J: TRBJ2-3
V: TRBV5-1
size: NA
DNA: TGCGCCAGCAGCCCGGGAAGAACAGATACGCAGTATTTT
CDR3: CASSPGRTDTQYF

D: TRBD2
J: TRBJ2-2
V: TRBV5-4
size: NA
DNA: TGTGCCAGCAGCCCGGGAGGCCCGGGAACCGGGGAGCTGTTTTTT
CDR3: CASSPGGPGTGELFF

D: NA
J: TRBJ2-2
V: TRBV29-1
size: NA
DNA: TGCAGCGTTGAAGTGAGATATGGGGAGCTGTTTTTT
CDR3: CSVEVRYGELFF

D: NA
J: TRBJ2-7
V: TRBV7-8
size: NA
DNA: TGTGCCAGCAGCTTAGACACCCTCTACGAGCAGTACTTC
CDR3: CASSLDTLYEQYF